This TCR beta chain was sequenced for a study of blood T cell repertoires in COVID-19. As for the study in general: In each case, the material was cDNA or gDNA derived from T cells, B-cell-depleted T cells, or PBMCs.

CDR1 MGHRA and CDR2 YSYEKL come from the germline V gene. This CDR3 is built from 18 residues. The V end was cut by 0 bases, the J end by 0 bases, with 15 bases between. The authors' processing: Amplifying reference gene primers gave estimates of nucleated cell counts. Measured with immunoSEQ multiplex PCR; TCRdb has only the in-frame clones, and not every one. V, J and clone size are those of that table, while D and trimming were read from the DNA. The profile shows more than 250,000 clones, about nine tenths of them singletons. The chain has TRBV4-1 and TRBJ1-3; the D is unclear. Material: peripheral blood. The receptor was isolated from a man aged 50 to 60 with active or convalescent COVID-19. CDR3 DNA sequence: TGCGCCAGCAGCCAAGATGAGATGGCACTAAGCTCTGGAAACACCATATATTTT. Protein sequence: CASSQDEMALSSGNTIYF.